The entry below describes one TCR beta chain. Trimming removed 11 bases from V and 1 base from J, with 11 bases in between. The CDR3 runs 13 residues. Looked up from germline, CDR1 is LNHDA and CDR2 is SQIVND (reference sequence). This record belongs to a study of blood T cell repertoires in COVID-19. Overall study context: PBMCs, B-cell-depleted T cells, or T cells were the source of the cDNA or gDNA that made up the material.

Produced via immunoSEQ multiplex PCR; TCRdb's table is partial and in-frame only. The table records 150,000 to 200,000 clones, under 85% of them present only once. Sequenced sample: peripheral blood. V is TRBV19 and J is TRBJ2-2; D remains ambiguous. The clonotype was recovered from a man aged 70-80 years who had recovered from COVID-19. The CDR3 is CAASAGNTGELFF. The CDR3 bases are TGTGCCGCCTCGGCAGGGAACACCGGGGAGCTGTTTTTT.